This TCR beta chain was documented in a study of EBV T-cell therapy then PD-1 blockade in nasopharyngeal carcinoma (dated by TCRdb to about 2021). The meaning of the sample's treatment or condition label: AdE1-LMPpoly-expanded autologous EBV-specific T-cell therapy followed by anti-PD-1 nivolumab. Worth noting for this clone: Its cognate antigen has yet to be identified. No qualities accompany the bases; no much larger clone lies one base away.

The germline ends are 15 bases apart after V is trimmed by 0 bases and J by 6 bases. The CDR3 numbers 15 residues from cysteine through phenylalanine. Only the CDR3 DNA is retained, 45 bases long and in frame from the first base. CDR1 and CDR2, looked up from the germline V gene (reference sequence), are PRHDT and FYEKMQ. The Qiagen DNeasy Kit was used to extract genomic DNA from the sorted cells. The immunoSEQ platform was used for deep sequencing of the TCR beta chain. As for the authors' bioinformatics: The immunoSEQ Analyzer software was used to analyze the repertoire data. TCRdb took this table from immuneACCESS and kept in-frame rearrangements with V and J called. Such tables lack part of the clones; where checked against another copy, unresolved V genes explain under half of the gap, and the rest is unexplained. That table furnishes V, J and clone size, whereas the DNA furnished D and trimming. The sample yields some 14,000 clones; 84% were counted once. The top ten hold 25% to 40% of the sample.

This TCR was sampled from a man aged 40-50 years with nasopharyngeal carcinoma. The chain joins TRBV13 to TRBJ2-7; a tentative D call is TRBD1 (6 bases match). The sequencing used CD8+ T cells from blood, collected around day 100 from a patient whose treatment included autologous EBV-specific T cells and nivolumab. The sequence in DNA is TGTGCCAGCAGCTTAGGTGGCAGGGGTAACTTCGAGCAGTACTTC. This is translated as CASSLGGRGNFEQYF.